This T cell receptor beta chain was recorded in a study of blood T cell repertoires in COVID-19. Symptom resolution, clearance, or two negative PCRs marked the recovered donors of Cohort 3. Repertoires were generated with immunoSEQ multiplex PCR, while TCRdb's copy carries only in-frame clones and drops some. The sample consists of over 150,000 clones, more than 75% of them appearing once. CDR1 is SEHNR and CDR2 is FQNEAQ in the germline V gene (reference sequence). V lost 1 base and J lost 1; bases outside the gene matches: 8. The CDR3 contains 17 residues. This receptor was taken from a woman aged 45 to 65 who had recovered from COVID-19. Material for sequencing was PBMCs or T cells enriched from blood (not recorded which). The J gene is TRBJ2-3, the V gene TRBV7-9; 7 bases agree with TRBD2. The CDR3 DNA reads TGTGCCAGCAGCTTAGGATGGGCTAGCGGAGGCACAGATACGCAGTATTTT. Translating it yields CASSLGWASGGTDTQYF.